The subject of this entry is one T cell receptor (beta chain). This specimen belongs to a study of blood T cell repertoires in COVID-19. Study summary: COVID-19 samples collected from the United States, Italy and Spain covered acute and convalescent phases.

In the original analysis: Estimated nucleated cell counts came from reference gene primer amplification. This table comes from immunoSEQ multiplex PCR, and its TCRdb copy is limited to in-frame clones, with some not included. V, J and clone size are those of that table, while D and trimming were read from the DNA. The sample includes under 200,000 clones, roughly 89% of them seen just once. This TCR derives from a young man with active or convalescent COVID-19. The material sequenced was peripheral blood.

CDR3 sequence: CATSDLARGLSGELFF. CDR3 sequence (DNA): TGTGCCACCAGTGATTTGGCCAGGGGGCTGTCCGGGGAGCTGTTTTTT. The chain is built from TRBV24-1 and TRBJ2-2, with 8 bases matching TRBD1. The CDR3 has 16 amino acids. The J segment lost 6 bases and the V segment lost 0 bases, leaving 5 bases of the junction unmatched. CDR1 is KGHDR and CDR2 is SFDVKD in the germline V gene.